These 26 T cell receptor beta chains were sequenced from one sample in a study of blood T cells in healthy people across ages. A sample-barcoded 5' primer and a J-beta primer mix were used in a second PCR of roughly 7 to 11 cycles. A single record per CDR3 protein comes from TCRdb applying MiXCR to the 5' RACE reads. Of 1.5 million to 2 million distinct CDR3 sequences detected, about two fifths appear once; the ten largest clones hold 20% to 25%. Specimen: blood. The receptors were gathered from a human donor in good health.

This clonotype was found many times. The chain employs TRBV2 and TRBJ1-1; tentatively, D is TRBD1 (6 bases). This CDR3 contains 12 residues. Between the trimmed V and J ends, which lost 6 bases and 3 bases, there was a span of 8 bases. Looked up from germline, CDR1 is SNHLY and CDR2 is FYNNEI. The CDR3: CASREGDTEAFF. In DNA, the CDR3 is TGTGCCAGCAGAGAGGGGGACACTGAAGCTTTCTTT.

The CDR3 DNA reads TGCAGCGTTGAGCACAGGGGATTCACAAATGAGCAGTTCTTC. Amino acid sequence: CSVEHRGFTNEQFF. The chain combines TRBV29-1 with TRBJ2-1, with 7 nucleotides matching TRBD1. CDR3 length: 14 amino acids. Germline V gene lookup returns CDR1 SQVTM and CDR2 ANQGSEA. With V trimmed by 3 bases and J by 7 bases, 9 bases remained unmatched.

This clonotype has just a few counts. This sequence joins TRBV5-4 and TRBJ2-3; D gene ambiguous. The CDR3 is made up of 14 amino acids. CDR1 and CDR2 from the germline V gene are SGHNT and YYREEE (reference sequence). The ends were cut back, 1 base at V and 7 bases at J, with 13 bases in the middle. The CDR3 nucleotides read TGTGCCAGCAGCTTGAGGTTGGCAGCGCATACGCAGTATTTT. Amino acid sequence: CASSLRLAAHTQYF.

This clonotype was detected only a few times. This chain joins TRBV4-2 and TRBJ2-5, with TRBD2 as a possible D gene (5 bases). The CDR3 is 14 residues long. V dropped 0 bases and J dropped 4 bases, with 9 bases sitting between them. Germline V gene lookup returns CDR1 LGHNA and CDR2 YNFKEQ. Here the CDR3 reads CASSQEPAAETQYF. Here the CDR3 DNA reads TGTGCCAGCAGCCAAGAGCCAGCGGCAGAGACCCAGTACTTC.

This clonotype appeared a few times. The chain employs TRBV11-2 and TRBJ2-7; 9 positions match TRBD1. The junction had 6 bases not matched to a gene; V was cut back by 3 bases and J by 3 bases. CDR3 size: 15 residues. Germline V gene sequence: CDR1 SGHAT, CDR2 FQNNGV. The CDR3 nucleotides are TGTGCCAGCAGCTTCAATCGGGACAGGGTCTACGAGCAGTACTTC. Its protein product is CASSFNRDRVYEQYF. The variable domain in full, completed from reference TRBV11-2 and TRBJ2-7, reads EAGVAQSPRYKIIEKRQSVAFWCNPISGHATLYWYQQILGQGPKLLIQFQNNGVVDDSQLPKDRFSAERLKGVDSTLKIQPAKLEDSAVYLCASSFNRDRVYEQYFGPGTRLTVT.

The chain recombines TRBV12-3 or TRBV12-4 with TRBJ1-2; perhaps TRBD1 as D (5 bases). This CDR3 is built from 16 residues. The V gene lost 4 bases and the J gene lost 4 bases, with 19 bases spanning the gap. The DNA of the CDR3 is TGTGCCAGCAGTTCGGGGACGGACTTGTTGGCCTATGGCTACACCTTC. Its protein is CASSSGTDLLAYGYTF.

The V gene is TRBV7-2, the J gene TRBJ2-3; D ambiguous. The CDR3 totals 14 residues. V lost 2 bases to trimming and J lost 6 bases, with 12 bases between them. The germline V gene has CDR1 SGHTA and CDR2 FQGNSA. The CDR3 DNA follows: TGTGCCAGCAGCTTAACGATAACCAGTGATACGCAGTATTTT. Translation gives CASSLTITSDTQYF.

The chain uses TRBV13 and TRBJ1-1; D remains unclear. V dropped 2 bases and J dropped 1 base, with 5 bases sitting between them. From germline, CDR1 is PRHDT and CDR2 FYEKMQ (reference sequence). The CDR3 is 13 amino acids. This CDR3 reads CASSLFSNTEAFF. The CDR3 nucleotides read TGTGCCAGCAGCTTATTCTCGAACACTGAAGCTTTCTTT. The entire variable domain, with the rest obtained from reference TRBV13 and TRBJ1-1, is as follows: AAGVIQSPRHLIKEKRETATLKCYPIPRHDTVYWYQQGPGQDPQFLISFYEKMQSDKGSIPDRFSAQQFSDYHSELNMSSLELGDSALYFCASSLFSNTEAFFGQGTRLTVV.

This clonotype came up once. This may be a read error, as it is one base from a much larger clone. This chain links TRBV4-1 with TRBJ2-3; the D is unclear. Germline-derived CDR1 and CDR2 are MGHRA and YSYEKL. Trimming took 3 bases from V and 6 from J, leaving 7 bases between them. This CDR3 region has 12 residues. The CDR3, as DNA: TGCGCCAGCAGCCACACTTGGGATACGCAGTATTTT. It codes for CASSHTWDTQYF.

The chain uses TRBV7-2 and TRBJ2-7; 9 bases are shared with TRBD2. V was clipped by 3 bases and J by 2 bases; unmatched bases: 5. Germline V gene lookup returns CDR1 SGHTA and CDR2 FQGNSA. The CDR3 is 15 amino acids. For the CDR3, the DNA is TGTGCCAGCAGCTTCTATAGCGGGGGAGCCTACGAGCAGTACTTC. Translation gives CASSFYSGGAYEQYF.

This chain connects TRBV11-1 to TRBJ2-5; D call uncertain. Germline V lookup: CDR1 SGHAT, CDR2 FQDESV (reference sequence). The germline V and J ends were trimmed by 2 bases and 4 bases, with 8 bases remaining between them. CDR3 length: 13 residues. This CDR3 is CASSLSQRETQYF. CDR3 DNA sequence: TGTGCCAGCAGCTTATCTCAAAGAGAGACCCAGTACTTC.

This clonotype was observed a few times. The chain couples TRBV20-1 to TRBJ1-1; a weak D match, TRBD1 (6 bases). V dropped 0 bases and J dropped 10 bases, with 12 bases sitting between them. Per germline, CDR1 DFQATT and CDR2 SNEGSKA (reference sequence). CDR3 length equals 12 residues. CDR3: CSARENRVGAFF. The DNA for the CDR3 is TGCAGTGCTAGAGAGAACAGGGTCGGAGCTTTCTTT.

This clonotype was counted at least ten times. The chain joins TRBV20-1 to TRBJ2-7; D is ambiguous. V was pared by 1 base and J by 0 bases, with 7 bases between. In germline, CDR1 is DFQATT, CDR2 SNEGSKA (reference sequence). This CDR3 has 13 residues. CDR3: CSARADTSYEQYF. CDR3 bases: TGCAGTGCTAGAGCAGATACCTCCTACGAGCAGTACTTC.

This clonotype turned up a few times. CDR3 loop: CAWSEGGGAGNEQFF. CDR3 coding DNA: TGTGCCTGGAGTGAAGGCGGGGGGGCCGGGAATGAGCAGTTCTTC. V is TRBV30 and J is TRBJ2-1, with 9 bases aligning to TRBD2. The CDR3 covers 15 residues. Germline V gene data show CDR1 as GTSNPN and CDR2 as SVGIG (reference sequence). With 1 base clipped from V and 7 bases from J, the junction kept 8 bases outside the gene matches.

This clonotype was detected ten times or more. The V call is TRBV20-1, the J call TRBJ1-1, with TRBD1 as a possible D gene (6 bases). The CDR3 is 13 amino acids. CDR1 is DFQATT, CDR2 SNEGSKA, per germline (reference sequence). V shed 0 bases and J shed 11 bases, with 16 bases lying between them. The CDR3 region has the DNA TGCAGTGCTAGAGATAGCAGGGGAAGTTGGGCTTTCTTT. This codes for CSARDSRGSWAFF.

The chain couples TRBV24-1 to TRBJ2-1; D gene unclear. V lost 2 bases and J lost 7, with 14 bases in between. The germline V gene has CDR1 KGHDR and CDR2 SFDVKD. This CDR3 is 15 amino acids long. The CDR3 reads CATSDSWGLKNEQFF. The CDR3 DNA follows: TGTGCCACCAGTGATTCTTGGGGTTTGAAGAATGAGCAGTTCTTC.

This clonotype was seen a handful of times. J is TRBJ1-1 and V is TRBV20-1; D not certain. This CDR3 contains 15 residues. V lost 0 bases and J lost 3, with 14 bases in between. Germline CDR1 is DFQATT and CDR2 is SNEGSKA (reference sequence). CDR3 sequence: CSAREGLWADTEAFF. The CDR3 DNA follows: TGCAGTGCTAGAGAAGGTTTATGGGCAGACACTGAAGCTTTCTTT.

CDR3 residues: CASSFNRFTDTQYF. DNA of the CDR3: TGCGCCAGCAGCTTTAACAGGTTCACAGATACGCAGTATTTT. The gene calls are TRBV5-1 and TRBJ2-3; a weak D match, TRBD1 (5 bases). Trimming took off 2 bases at V and 2 bases at J, with 9 bases between the two ends. There are 14 residues in the CDR3. Germline lookup yields CDR1 SGHRS and CDR2 YFSETQ.

The chain joins TRBV12-3 or TRBV12-4 to TRBJ2-3, with 10 nucleotides matching TRBD2. Trimming cost V 6 bases and J 3 bases; bases outside gene matches: 18. The CDR3 extends over 19 amino acids. The CDR3 region is CASSGIIAGGGMRTDTQYF. The CDR3 DNA follows: TGTGCCAGCAGCGGAATAATAGCGGGGGGCGGGATGAGAACAGATACGCAGTATTTT.

Regarding this clonotype: A much more abundant neighbour one base away suggests this may be a read error. This rearrangement joins TRBV7-2 to TRBJ2-1, with 9 bases aligning to TRBD1. The V gene end was trimmed by 3 bases and the J gene end by 10 bases; junction bases not matched to a gene: 7. The CDR3 is 14 amino acids. In germline, CDR1 is SGHTA, CDR2 FQGNSA. The CDR3 is CASSFGTGTGEQFF. The CDR3 nucleotides are TGTGCCAGCAGCTTCGGGACAGGGACGGGAGAGCAGTTCTTC.

The chain uses TRBV14 and TRBJ1-1; D is ambiguous. Deletions cut 5 bases from V and 7 bases from J, with 11 bases between. The CDR3 is made up of 12 amino acids. Germline loops: CDR1 SGHDN, CDR2 FVKESK. The CDR3, as DNA: TGTGCCAGCAGCTATGGCTGGGGTGAAGCTTTCTTT. This sequence encodes CASSYGWGEAFF.

The chain is built from TRBV5-1 and TRBJ2-1; TRBD2 agrees at 11 bases. Per germline, CDR1 SGHRS and CDR2 YFSETQ. Trimming at V came to 0 bases and at J to 9 bases, leaving 5 bases not matched to a gene. The CDR3 contains 15 residues. As DNA, the CDR3 is TGCGCCAGCAGCTTGGTGGCTAGCGGGGGGCTTGAGCAGTTCTTC. Translation: CASSLVASGGLEQFF.

This clonotype was seen a few times. The chain carries TRBV6-6 and TRBJ1-1, with D maybe TRBD1 (6 bases). V was shortened by 10 bases and J by 1 base, with 13 bases between the two germline ends. The CDR3 contains 13 residues. CDR1 and CDR2 from the germline V gene are MNHNY and SVGAGI (reference sequence). Written as DNA, the CDR3 is TGTGCCACCGTAGGGGGGGAGAACACTGAAGCTTTCTTT. Translating it yields CATVGGENTEAFF.

The chain combines TRBV20-1 with TRBJ2-1, with D possibly being TRBD2 (6 bases). Germline V gene sequence: CDR1 DFQATT, CDR2 SNEGSKA (reference sequence). The CDR3 loop spans 17 amino acids. CDR3 bases: TGCAGCGGACCACCGGGACTGAATAAAAGCTCCTACAATGAGCAGTTCTTC. Its protein product is CSGPPGLNKSSYNEQFF.

This clonotype was seen a few times. The chain recombines TRBV27 with TRBJ1-5, with D possibly being TRBD1 (6 bases). Germline-derived CDR1 and CDR2 are MNHEY and SMNVEV (reference sequence). With 0 bases removed from V and 4 bases from J, the gap between germline ends came to 13 bases. This CDR3 has 16 residues. This CDR3 is CASSLSGGLGNQPQHF. In DNA form, the CDR3 reads TGTGCCAGCAGTTTATCGGGGGGCCTGGGAAATCAGCCCCAGCATTTT.

The gene calls are TRBV29-1 and TRBJ1-2; no firm D call. The CDR3 spans 14 residues. V gave up 2 bases and J gave up 0 bases, with 10 bases separating them. Germline values: CDR1 SQVTM, CDR2 ANQGSEA. CDR3 sequence: CSVEPAGSNYGYTF. CDR3 in DNA: TGCAGCGTTGAACCAGCGGGGTCTAACTATGGCTACACCTTC.